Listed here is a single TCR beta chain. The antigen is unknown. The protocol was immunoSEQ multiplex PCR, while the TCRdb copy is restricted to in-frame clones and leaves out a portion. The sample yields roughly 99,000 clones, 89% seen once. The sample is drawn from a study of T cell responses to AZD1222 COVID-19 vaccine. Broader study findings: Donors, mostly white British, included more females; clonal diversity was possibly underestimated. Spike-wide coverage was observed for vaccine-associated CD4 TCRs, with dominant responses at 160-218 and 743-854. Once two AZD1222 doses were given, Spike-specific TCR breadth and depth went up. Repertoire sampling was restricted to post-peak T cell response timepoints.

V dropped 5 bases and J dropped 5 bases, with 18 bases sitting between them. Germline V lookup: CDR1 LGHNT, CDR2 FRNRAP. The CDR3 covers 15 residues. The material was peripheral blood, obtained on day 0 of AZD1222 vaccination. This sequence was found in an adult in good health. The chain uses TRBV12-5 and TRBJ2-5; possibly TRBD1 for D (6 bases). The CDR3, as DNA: TGTGCTAGTGGTCCTGACCAGGGGCGTTCGGAGACCCAGTACTTC. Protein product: CASGPDQGRSETQYF.